This TCR beta chain was captured in a study of cytomegalovirus exposure and HLA in healthy donors. Here immunoSEQ multiplex PCR was the method, and the copy in TCRdb shows in-frame clones only, minus some. The data hold some 140,000 clones, with just under 90% observed a single time. This clonotype was obtained from a woman under 40 in good health and CMV-seropositive. The specimen sequenced was PBMCs.

The CDR3 is CASREQGSYEQYF. The CDR3 bases are TGTGCCAGCAGGGAACAGGGTTCCTACGAGCAGTACTTC. The chain joins TRBV6-1 to TRBJ2-7; D possibly corresponds to TRBD1 (6 bases). There are 13 residues in the CDR3. V shed 6 bases and J shed 1 base, with 10 bases lying between them. CDR1 MNHNS and CDR2 SASEGT come from the germline V gene.